The 30 T cell receptor beta chains in this list originate from one sample, sequenced in a study of blood T cell repertoires in COVID-19. The protocol was immunoSEQ multiplex PCR, while the TCRdb copy is restricted to in-frame clones and leaves out a portion. The sample carries around 310,000 clones, 80% to 90% recorded once. The source material was PBMCs or T cells enriched from blood (not recorded which). These TCRs come from a man aged 25 to 45 who had recovered from COVID-19.

V and J are TRBV5-8 and TRBJ2-1; 7 bases agree with TRBD2. Unmatched junction bases numbered 4, after V lost 3 bases and J lost 7 bases. CDR1 and CDR2 from the germline V gene are SGHTS and YDEGEE. The CDR3 totals 13 residues. CDR3 coding DNA: TGTGCCAGCAGCTACAACGGGGGGAATGAGCAGTTCTTC. This gives the protein CASSYNGGNEQFF.

This clone was seen just once. An end of the junction differs from the germline gene, which may be a read error. The genes are TRBV6-5 and TRBJ1-2; the match to TRBD1 covers 8 bases. CDR3 length: 14 residues. CDR1 and CDR2 (germline): MNHEY, SVGAGI. The CDR3 spells CASSYSTRGHGYTF. CDR3 in DNA: TGTGCCAGCAGCTACTCGACCAGGGGGCATGGCTACACCTTC.

This clone was observed a handful of times. CDR3 in amino acids: CASSRSAQGTEAFF. The CDR3 region has the DNA TGTGCCAGCAGTCGTTCGGCCCAGGGGACTGAAGCTTTCTTT. This chain links TRBV7-8 with TRBJ1-1; a weak D match, TRBD1 (6 bases). The CDR3 extends over 14 amino acids. Trimming took 6 bases from V and 5 from J, leaving 16 bases between them. CDR1 is SGHVS, CDR2 FQNEAQ, per germline.

V and J are TRBV24-1 and TRBJ2-1, with 7 bases matching TRBD1. Germline-derived CDR1 and CDR2 are KGHDR and SFDVKD. CDR3 length: 14 residues. V lost 3 bases and J lost 6; bases outside the gene matches: 4. The chain's CDR3 is CATSDPTGANEQFF. CDR3 sequence (DNA): TGTGCCACCAGTGATCCAACAGGGGCCAATGAGCAGTTCTTC.

This rearrangement joins TRBV30 to TRBJ2-7, with D possibly matching TRBD1 (6 bases). The germline V gene encodes CDR1 GTSNPN and CDR2 SVGIG (reference sequence). This CDR3 region has 11 residues. Trimming pared 5 bases from V and 4 bases from J, leaving 9 bases between. CDR3 protein: CAWGDTYEQYF. In DNA, the CDR3 is TGTGCCTGGGGGGACACATACGAGCAGTACTTC.

The CDR3 sequence is CASRTTTDSYEQYF. The CDR3 coding sequence is TGTGCCAGCAGGACAACGACCGACAGCTACGAGCAGTACTTC. The chain joins TRBV19 to TRBJ2-7; D is possibly TRBD1 (5 bases). V was trimmed by 9 bases and J by 3 bases, leaving 18 bases between them. The CDR3 consists of 14 residues. Germline V CDR1 and CDR2: LNHDA, SQIVND (reference sequence).

DNA for the CDR3: TGTGCCAGCAGGCCCTCGTCAGGGGACCGATCTAATTCACCCCTCCACTTT. Protein product: CASRPSSGDRSNSPLHF. The chain combines TRBV28 with TRBJ1-6, with D perhaps TRBD1 (6 bases). The CDR3 sequence is 17 residues long. CDR1 is MDHEN and CDR2 is SYDVKM in the germline V gene. The V end was cut by 6 bases, the J end by 6 bases, with 21 bases between.

This clone was seen once. The chain combines TRBV2 with TRBJ1-5; TRBD1 matches 8 bases. Germline assignment: CDR1 SNHLY and CDR2 FYNNEI. This CDR3 is 14 amino acids long. V lost 7 bases, J lost 5 bases, and 7 bases stayed unmatched. CDR3 sequence reads: CASTAETGDQPQHF. Here the CDR3 DNA reads TGTGCCAGCACTGCCGAGACAGGGGATCAGCCCCAGCATTTT.

The chain is built from TRBV23-1 and TRBJ1-5; 8 bases agree with TRBD1. TRBV23-1 is placed among ORFs of uncertain function. The CDR3 loop spans 19 amino acids. The trim removed 6 bases at V and 5 bases at J, leaving 21 bases unmatched. The DNA of the CDR3 is TGCGCCAGCAGCATATTTATCTGGGGACAGGCGGTGCAAGATCAGCCCCAGCATTTT. Its protein is CASSIFIWGQAVQDQPQHF.

This clone was counted only a few times. The gene calls are TRBV19 and TRBJ2-7; TRBD1 agrees at 10 bases. CDR3 size: 15 residues. The trim removed 1 base at V and 2 bases at J, leaving 2 bases unmatched. Germline CDR1 reads LNHDA; CDR2 reads SQIVND (reference sequence). Here the CDR3 reads CASSIGGTGAYEQYF. The CDR3 nucleotides read TGTGCCAGTAGTATAGGTGGGACAGGGGCCTACGAGCAGTACTTC. Full variable domain (missing parts from reference TRBV19 and TRBJ2-7): DGGITQSPKYLFRKEGQNVTLSCEQNLNHDAMYWYRQDPGQGLRLIYYSQIVNDFQKGDIAEGYSVSREKKESFPLTVTSAQKNPTAFYLCASSIGGTGAYEQYFGPGTRLTVT.

The chain joins TRBV28 to TRBJ2-6; D possibly corresponds to TRBD1 (6 bases). The germline V gene encodes CDR1 MDHEN and CDR2 SYDVKM. The CDR3 contains 16 residues. V was cut by 6 bases and J by 9 bases, with 21 bases left in between. The CDR3 sequence is CASSQTGFDWVNVLTF. The CDR3 DNA is TGTGCCAGCAGCCAAACAGGGTTTGATTGGGTCAACGTCCTGACTTTC.

This chain links TRBV2 with TRBJ2-1; D perhaps matches TRBD1 (5 bases). V lost 1 base, J lost 2 bases, and 9 bases lay in between. This CDR3 region has 15 residues. Germline V CDR1 and CDR2: SNHLY, FYNNEI. The CDR3 loop reads CASSEGQGTYNEQFF. CDR3 bases: TGTGCCAGCAGTGAAGGGCAGGGAACCTACAATGAGCAGTTCTTC.

V is TRBV28 and J is TRBJ1-4, with 8 bases matching TRBD1. The junction had 7 bases not matched to a gene; V was cut back by 4 bases and J by 6 bases. CDR1 is MDHEN and CDR2 is SYDVKM in the germline V gene. This CDR3 is built from 15 residues. Here the CDR3 DNA reads TGTGCCAGCAGTTCGTGGACAGGGAGCTATGAAAAACTGTTTTTT. Its translation is CASSSWTGSYEKLFF.

The chain recombines TRBV27 with TRBJ2-7, with a possible D match to TRBD1 (6 bases). Germline CDR1 MNHEY, CDR2 SMNVEV (reference sequence). CDR3 length: 17 residues. The ends were cut back, 5 bases at V and 0 bases at J, with 20 bases in the middle. The CDR3 nucleotides read TGTGCCAGCAGTCCTAACCCCAACAGGGTTAGCTCCTACGAGCAGTACTTC. Its translation: CASSPNPNRVSSYEQYF.

This chain uses TRBV15 with TRBJ2-6; TRBD1 matches at 12 bases. Germline V gives CDR1 LNHNV, CDR2 YYDKDF (reference sequence). The junction had 11 bases not matched to a gene; V was cut back by 4 bases and J by 4 bases. The CDR3 contains 19 residues. This CDR3 is CATSNRDRGPPAGANVLTF. CDR3 DNA: TGTGCCACCAGCAACCGGGACAGGGGGCCACCGGCCGGGGCCAACGTCCTGACTTTC.

The chain is built from TRBV7-9 and TRBJ2-3; D perhaps matches TRBD2 (6 bases). The V end was cut by 7 bases, the J end by 6 bases, with 14 bases between. Germline CDR1 reads SEHNR; CDR2 reads FQNEAQ (reference sequence). The CDR3 totals 13 residues. The CDR3 DNA reads as TGTGCCAGCACCGGGACTCCGGGGGATACGCAGTATTTT. Translating it yields CASTGTPGDTQYF.

This chain joins TRBV7-9 and TRBJ2-7, with 8 nucleotides matching TRBD1. The CDR3 has 14 amino acids. V was pared by 5 bases and J by 4 bases, with 7 bases of the junction left unmatched. Germline values: CDR1 SEHNR, CDR2 FQNEAQ (reference sequence). The CDR3 region is CASSKDRVPYEQYF. In nucleotides, the CDR3 is TGTGCCAGCAGCAAGGACAGGGTACCTTACGAGCAGTACTTC.

The chain carries TRBV27 and TRBJ2-7, with D uncertain. Trimming pared 5 bases from V and 2 bases from J, leaving 7 bases between. The CDR3 spans 12 residues. CDR1 and CDR2 from the germline V gene are MNHEY and SMNVEV (reference sequence). DNA for the CDR3: TGTGCCAGCAGTCCAGATACCTACGAGCAGTACTTC. Its protein is CASSPDTYEQYF.

V gene TRBV11-1 combines with J gene TRBJ2-5; D is unresolved. The CDR3 sequence is 15 residues long. From germline, CDR1 is SGHAT and CDR2 FQDESV (reference sequence). V was trimmed by 3 bases and J by 4 bases, leaving 15 bases between them. The CDR3 reads CASSFLESGGETQYF. The CDR3 DNA sequence: TGTGCCAGCAGCTTCTTGGAGTCCGGCGGAGAGACCCAGTACTTC.

The rearrangement links TRBV4-1 to TRBJ1-2; 11 nucleotides align to TRBD1. Trimming at V came to 2 bases and at J to 6 bases, leaving 8 bases not matched to a gene. CDR1 and CDR2 from the germline V gene are MGHRA and YSYEKL. The CDR3 sequence is 16 residues long. The CDR3 reads CASSQSSDRGQDGYTF. In DNA, the CDR3 is TGCGCCAGCAGCCAATCGTCGGACAGGGGGCAGGATGGCTACACCTTC.

The CDR3 sequence is CASSDSWQDEAFF. For the CDR3, the DNA is TGTGCCAGCAGTGACTCATGGCAGGATGAAGCTTTCTTT. The rearrangement uses TRBV6-4 and TRBJ1-1; D is ambiguous. CDR1 is MRHNA and CDR2 is SNTAGT in the germline V gene. The ends were cut back, 0 bases at V and 7 bases at J, with 9 bases in the middle. The CDR3 sequence is 13 residues long.

The chain is built from TRBV3-1 (or the pseudogene TRBV3-2) and TRBJ2-3; the D gene is possibly TRBD2 (6 bases). Between the trimmed V and J ends, which lost 0 bases and 1 base, there was a span of 14 bases. CDR3 length equals 17 residues. Looked up from germline, CDR1 is LGHDT and CDR2 is YNNKEL (reference sequence). DNA for the CDR3: TGTGCCAGCAGCCAAGAAGGAGGGTATGGTGGCACAGATACGCAGTATTTT. This encodes CASSQEGGYGGTDTQYF.

The chain carries TRBV2 and TRBJ1-4, with TRBD1 identical over 11 bases. The CDR3 covers 15 residues. The V and J ends lost 7 bases and 5 bases, in that order; junction bases with no gene match: 6. CDR1 and CDR2 (germline): SNHLY, FYNNEI. CDR3 residues: CASTGQGVRNEKLFF. CDR3 DNA: TGTGCCAGCACGGGACAGGGGGTCCGAAATGAAAAACTGTTTTTT. The full variable domain, completed using reference TRBV2 and TRBJ1-4, is EPEVTQTPSHQVTQMGQEVILRCVPISNHLYFYWYRQILGQKVEFLVSFYNNEISEKSEIFDDQFSVERPDGSNFTLKIRSTKLEDSAMYFCASTGQGVRNEKLFFGSGTQLSVL.

A note on this clone: Other DNA sequences from this sample encode an identical CDR3 as well. This rearrangement joins TRBV11-2 to TRBJ2-7; no clear D. Germline assignment: CDR1 SGHAT and CDR2 FQNNGV. The germline V and J ends were trimmed by 5 bases and 4 bases, with 3 bases remaining between them. This CDR3 region has 10 residues. The CDR3 spells CASSLYEQYF. The CDR3 DNA follows: TGTGCCAGCAGCCTTTACGAGCAGTACTTC.

The CDR3 spells CASRSGELAKNIQYF. As DNA, the CDR3 is TGTGCCAGCAGGTCCGGAGAACTAGCCAAAAACATTCAGTACTTC. The chain couples TRBV28 to TRBJ2-4; D unresolved. Looked up from germline, CDR1 is MDHEN and CDR2 is SYDVKM. The CDR3 runs 15 residues. V was shortened by 6 bases and J by 0 bases, with 12 bases between the two germline ends. Combining the CDR3 with reference TRBV28 and TRBJ2-4 gives the whole variable domain DVKVTQSSRYLVKRTGEKVFLECVQDMDHENMFWYRQDPGLGLRLIYFSYDVKMKEKGDIPEGYSVSREKKERFSLILESASTNQTSMYLCASRSGELAKNIQYFGAGTRLSVL.

V is TRBV2 and J is TRBJ2-1, with a tentative D call TRBD1 (7 bases). The V end was cut by 8 bases, the J end by 9 bases, with 20 bases between. CDR3 length: 14 amino acids. Germline V gives CDR1 SNHLY, CDR2 FYNNEI. The CDR3: CASQATRRDSEQFF. In DNA form, the CDR3 reads TGTGCCAGCCAAGCTACTAGGAGGGACAGTGAGCAGTTCTTC. The complete variable domain, with remaining parts taken from reference TRBV2 and TRBJ2-1, reads EPEVTQTPSHQVTQMGQEVILRCVPISNHLYFYWYRQILGQKVEFLVSFYNNEISEKSEIFDDQFSVERPDGSNFTLKIRSTKLEDSAMYFCASQATRRDSEQFFGPGTRLTVL.

V usage is TRBV5-4 and J usage is TRBJ2-2; 12 bases are a match to TRBD1. CDR1 SGHNT and CDR2 YYREEE come from the germline V gene (reference sequence). With V trimmed by 5 bases and J by 5 bases, 4 bases remained unmatched. The CDR3 is 15 residues long. The CDR3 sequence: CASSQGQGATGELFF. CDR3 coding DNA: TGTGCCAGCAGTCAGGGACAGGGGGCGACCGGGGAGCTGTTTTTT.

The CDR3 sequence is CASSQGTGELYEQYF. Here the CDR3 DNA reads TGTGCCAGCAGCCAAGGTACAGGGGAACTCTACGAGCAGTACTTC. The J gene is TRBJ2-7, the V gene TRBV3-1 (or the pseudogene TRBV3-2); TRBD1 matches at 7 bases. With 1 base clipped from V and 3 bases from J, the junction kept 6 bases outside the gene matches. This CDR3 spans 15 amino acids. The germline V gene has CDR1 LGHDT and CDR2 YNNKEL (reference sequence).

The gene calls are TRBV10-2 and TRBJ2-5; 9 bases agree with TRBD1. The CDR3 loop spans 15 amino acids. V was clipped by 8 bases and J by 5 bases; unmatched bases: 12. The germline gives CDR1 WSHSY, CDR2 SAAADI. This CDR3 reads CASGGTGQWYETQYF. The CDR3 nucleotides read TGCGCCAGCGGAGGGACAGGGCAATGGTACGAGACCCAGTACTTC.

This rearrangement joins TRBV7-8 to TRBJ1-1; D gene ambiguous. Per the germline V gene, CDR1 is SGHVS and CDR2 is FQNEAQ. There are 13 residues in the CDR3. The V end was cut by 1 base, the J end by 10 bases, with 13 bases between. CDR3 DNA: TGTGCCAGCAGCTTAGAGAGTGGAGGGAGAGCTTTCTTT. It codes for CASSLESGGRAFF.